This T cell receptor beta chain was captured by sequencing in a study of response to subunit inactivated influenza vaccine. In this sample, this clonotype turned up a few times. Its cognate antigen is unknown. An end of the junction differs from the germline gene, which may be a read error. MiXCR was run by TCRdb on the RT-PCR reads, yielding one entry per CDR3 protein. The sample lists 600,000 to 700,000 distinct CDR3 sequences, 14% occurring once. Looked up from germline, CDR1 is LNHNV and CDR2 is YYDKDF (reference sequence). There are 12 residues in the CDR3. General study results and limits: New T cells are recruited in small numbers by each seasonal influenza vaccination, according to the authors' suggestion.

Material: PBMCs from blood, obtained 14 to 15 days before vaccination. The source of this sequence is a man in his forties or fifties who received an inactivated influenza vaccine. The V gene is TRBV15, the J gene TRBJ2-3; 9 nucleotides align to TRBD2. The CDR3 DNA follows: TGTGCCACCAGCAGAGCTAGCGGGATTCCCCATTTT. This encodes CATSRASGIPHF.